This TCR beta chain comes out of a study of blood T cell repertoires in COVID-19. Study-level information: Both acute and convalescent COVID-19 samples were obtained from the United States, Italy and Spain. In each case, the material was cDNA or gDNA derived from T cells, B-cell-depleted T cells, or PBMCs.

CDR3 length equals 13 residues. Deletions cut 4 bases from V and 5 bases from J, with 12 bases between. Methods used by the authors: Amplifying reference gene primers gave estimates of nucleated cell counts. TCRdb's copy holds only in-frame clones and misses some; the assay was immunoSEQ multiplex PCR. V and J calls plus clone size are reproduced from that table; the DNA served to infer D and trimming. The sample includes around 180,000 clones, around 80% of them seen just once. The sequence came from a human donor in a cohort sampled during active COVID-19. Input material: peripheral blood. The rearrangement joins TRBV12-3 or TRBV12-4 to TRBJ2-7; D might be TRBD1 (6 bases). Here the CDR3 reads CASSSAGVDEQYF. Written as DNA, the CDR3 is TGTGCCAGCAGTTCCGCAGGGGTCGACGAGCAGTACTTC.